This T cell receptor (beta chain) was retrieved from a study of cytomegalovirus exposure and HLA in healthy donors. General study findings and limits: In a later analysis, at a false discovery rate of 0.05, roughly 16,000 TCR beta sequences matched HLA alleles. TCR beta V segments were, for the most part, productive about 87% or about 30% of the time in an earlier analysis. A later look showed TCR association rates differing by HLA locus, highest for DRB1 and lowest for HLA-C.

About this clone: Its antigen remains unidentified.

The trim removed 0 bases at V and 2 bases at J, leaving 1 base unmatched. This CDR3 is 16 amino acids long. The germline CDR1 and CDR2 sequences are SGHVS and FNYEAQ. Researchers ran the PCR with 60 Vbeta and 13 Jbeta primers. Profiling relied on immunoSEQ multiplex PCR, and the TCRdb table lists in-frame clones only, not all of them. Recorded here are around 130,000 clones; the top ten clones represent about 2.1%. The sequenced sample consisted of PBMCs. The V and J genes are TRBV7-6 and TRBJ2-5, with 12 bases matching TRBD2. This sequence was found in a woman in her sixties or seventies in good health and CMV-seronegative. Written as DNA, the CDR3 is TGTGCCAGCAGCTTAGCCCTAGCGGGGGGGCAAGAGACCCAGTACTTC. It codes for CASSLALAGGQETQYF.